Described below is a single T cell receptor (beta chain) sequence and its context. Its antigen is unknown. It was with 60 Vbeta and 13 Jbeta primers that the PCR ran. The assay was immunoSEQ multiplex PCR, and TCRdb's table has in-frame clones only and misses some. The data contain fewer than 110,000 clones, about 80% of them singletons. The sample comes from a study of cytomegalovirus exposure and HLA in healthy donors. On the study more broadly: A prior study identified 120 million or so unique TCR beta sequences from about 179 million T cells.

Study-wide findings and caveats: In an earlier analysis, about 87% or about 30%: the productive usage of most TCR beta V segments. Most TCR sequences were rare, but some public TCRs occurred in many donors.

The CDR3 runs 15 residues. With V trimmed by 6 bases and J by 4 bases, 6 bases remained unmatched. Germline CDR1 and CDR2: MDHEN and SYDVKM. Material for sequencing was PBMCs. This receptor was identified in a man aged 40-49 years in good health and CMV-seronegative. The chain is built from TRBV28 and TRBJ2-5; 12 nucleotides line up with TRBD2. The CDR3 sequence is CASRRTSGVGETQYF. In nucleotides, the CDR3 is TGTGCCAGCAGAAGGACTAGCGGGGTAGGAGAGACCCAGTACTTC.